The clone carrying this TCR beta chain has just a few counts. This CDR3 has 13 amino acids. V lost 6 bases and J 2 bases, leaving 14 bases between the germline ends. CDR1 SQVTM and CDR2 ANQGSEA come from the germline V gene. This entry comes from a study of CD8+ T cells in alopecia areata. Across the study: A regimen of oral tofacitinib, 5 to 10 mg twice daily, was given to treated patients.

Treatment of the sample: oral pan-JAK inhibitor, 5-10 mg twice daily. Extracted from the samples, RNA was reverse transcribed into cDNA to serve as the sequencing template. TCRdb's table, derived via immunoSEQ multiplex PCR, lists solely in-frame clones and lacks some. The sample lists 100,000 to 150,000 clones; over 60% were seen once. This material consisted of CD4+ T cells sorted from blood, taken at week 4, from a patient treated with tofacitinib. This sequence joins TRBV29-1 and TRBJ2-7, with D maybe TRBD1 (5 bases). This clonotype originated in a human donor with alopecia areata. For the CDR3, the DNA is TGCAGCGTCCTTATACAGGAGACCTACGAGCAGTACTTC. Protein sequence: CSVLIQETYEQYF.